This TCR beta chain is from a study of cytomegalovirus exposure and HLA in healthy donors. Concerning this clone itself: What it recognizes is unknown.

Study results and caveats: The tendency of first-cohort TCR clusters to co-occur in the roughly 120 validation repertoires was identified by a subsequent analysis. Testing in vitro showed a few CMV-associated chains specific for CMV antigens.

Produced via immunoSEQ multiplex PCR; TCRdb's table is partial and in-frame only. The repertoire holds tens of thousands of clones, with 80% to 90% as singletons. The receptor's source is a woman in her late teens or twenties in good health and CMV-seropositive. The material sequenced was PBMCs.

The CDR3 sequence is CASKTGEASGANVLTF. DNA for the CDR3: TGTGCCAGCAAAACAGGTGAAGCCTCTGGGGCCAACGTCCTGACTTTC. The chain couples TRBV2 to TRBJ2-6; perhaps TRBD1 as D (5 bases). The ends were cut back, 7 bases at V and 0 bases at J, with 13 bases in the middle. The CDR3 consists of 16 residues. CDR1 and CDR2 (germline): SNHLY, FYNNEI.